This T cell receptor beta chain emerged from a study of T cell repertoires in cytomegalovirus infection. Study details: Recently identified HLA-C-restricted CMV epitopes were among the peptides used. It was the public TCR beta signatures that indicated both CMV infection and matching HLA type.

The V gene's germline CDR1 is SGHAT and CDR2 FQDESV (reference sequence). With 6 bases removed from V and 10 bases from J, the gap between germline ends came to 13 bases. The CDR3 is made up of 12 amino acids. Study-wide points: There were HLA-C-restricted CMV-specific TCR beta clonotypes dominating the ex vivo response.

On this clonotype itself: Its antigen remains unidentified.

TCRdb analysed the reads with MiXCR anew, one entry per CDR3 protein. The sample has tens of thousands of distinct CDR3 sequences, about 18% seen once. The genes are TRBV11-1 and TRBJ2-1, with D unresolved. This sequence originates from a human donor in good health (CMV status not recorded). Some clones in this sample may be carry-over from other donors' samples. Sample: CD8+ T cells from cultured PBMCs, taken from culture after CMV antigen stimulation. CDR3 coding DNA: TGTGCCAGCAGGCCGCCGGGCACGGAGCAGTTCTTC. Amino acid sequence: CASRPPGTEQFF. Full variable domain (rest looked up from reference TRBV11-1 and TRBJ2-1): EAEVAQSPRYKITEKSQAVAFWCDPISGHATLYWYRQILGQGPELLVQFQDESVVDDSQLPKDRFSAERLKGVDSTLKIQPAELGDSAMYLCASRPPGTEQFFGPGTRLTVL.